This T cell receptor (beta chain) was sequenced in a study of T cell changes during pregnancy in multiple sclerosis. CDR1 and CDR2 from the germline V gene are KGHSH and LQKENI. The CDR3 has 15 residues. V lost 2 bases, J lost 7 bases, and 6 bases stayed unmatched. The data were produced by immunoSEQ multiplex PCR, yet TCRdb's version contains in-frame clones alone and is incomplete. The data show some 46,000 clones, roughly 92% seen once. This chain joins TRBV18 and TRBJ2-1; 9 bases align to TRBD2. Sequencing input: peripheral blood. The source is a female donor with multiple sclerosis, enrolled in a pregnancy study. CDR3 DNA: TGTGCCAGCTCACCATTAGCGGGAGCCGATAATGAGCAGTTCTTC. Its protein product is CASSPLAGADNEQFF.